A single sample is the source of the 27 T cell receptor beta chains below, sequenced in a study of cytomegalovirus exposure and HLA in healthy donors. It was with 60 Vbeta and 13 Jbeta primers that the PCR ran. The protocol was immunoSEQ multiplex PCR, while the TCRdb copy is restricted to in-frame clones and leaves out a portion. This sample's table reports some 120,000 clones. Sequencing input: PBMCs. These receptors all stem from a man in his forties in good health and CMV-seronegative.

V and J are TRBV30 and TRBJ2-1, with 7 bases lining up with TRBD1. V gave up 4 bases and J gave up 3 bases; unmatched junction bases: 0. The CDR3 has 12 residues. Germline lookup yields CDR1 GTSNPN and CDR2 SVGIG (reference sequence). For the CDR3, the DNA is TGTGCCTGGACAGGGGGCTACAATGAGCAGTTCTTC. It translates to CAWTGGYNEQFF.

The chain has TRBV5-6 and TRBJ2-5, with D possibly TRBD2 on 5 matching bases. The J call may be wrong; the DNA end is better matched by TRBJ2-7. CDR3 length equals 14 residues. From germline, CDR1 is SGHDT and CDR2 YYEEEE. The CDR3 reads CASSYGLVPYEQYF. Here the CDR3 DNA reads TGTGCCAGCAGCTACGGACTGGTCCCCTACGAGCAGTACTTC.

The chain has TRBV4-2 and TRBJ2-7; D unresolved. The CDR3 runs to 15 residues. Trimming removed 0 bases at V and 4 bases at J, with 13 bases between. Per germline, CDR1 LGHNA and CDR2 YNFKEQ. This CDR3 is CASSQDPRKAYEQYF. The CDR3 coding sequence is TGTGCCAGCAGCCAAGACCCTAGGAAGGCGTACGAGCAGTACTTC.

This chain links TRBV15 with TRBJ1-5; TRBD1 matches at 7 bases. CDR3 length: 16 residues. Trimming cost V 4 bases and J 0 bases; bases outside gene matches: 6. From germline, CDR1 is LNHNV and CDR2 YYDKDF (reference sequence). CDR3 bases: TGTGCCACCAGCAAGGAAACAGGGGATAGCAATCAGCCCCAGCATTTT. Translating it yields CATSKETGDSNQPQHF.

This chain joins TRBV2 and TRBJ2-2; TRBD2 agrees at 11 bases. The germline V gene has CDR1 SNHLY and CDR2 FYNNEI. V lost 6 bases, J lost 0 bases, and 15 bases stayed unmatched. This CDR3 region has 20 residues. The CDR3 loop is CASRSREVLAGGPNTGELFF. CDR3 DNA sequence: TGTGCCAGCAGGTCCCGGGAGGTCCTAGCGGGAGGACCGAACACCGGGGAGCTGTTTTTT.

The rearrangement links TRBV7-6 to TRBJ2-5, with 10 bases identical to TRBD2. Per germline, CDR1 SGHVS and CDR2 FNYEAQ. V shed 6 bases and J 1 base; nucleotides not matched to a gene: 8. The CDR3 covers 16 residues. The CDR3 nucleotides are TGTGCCAGCAGTCCTAGCGGGAGTACCGTCCAAGAGACCCAGTACTTC. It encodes CASSPSGSTVQETQYF. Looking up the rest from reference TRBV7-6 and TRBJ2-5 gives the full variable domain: GAGVSQSPRYKVTKRGQDVALRCDPISGHVSLYWYRQALGQGPEFLTYFNYEAQQDKSGLPNDRFSAERPEGSISTLTIQRTEQRDSAMYRCASSPSGSTVQETQYFGPGTRLLVL.

In DNA form, the CDR3 reads TGCGCCAGCAGCCAGGTACTAGCTATCCCCCCCACAGATACGCAGTATTTT. Its translation is CASSQVLAIPPTDTQYF. The rearrangement links TRBV4-1 to TRBJ2-3, with D perhaps matching TRBD2 (6 bases). CDR3 length: 17 residues. CDR1 is MGHRA and CDR2 is YSYEKL in the germline V gene. V was clipped by 3 bases and J by 2 bases, with 18 bases between them.

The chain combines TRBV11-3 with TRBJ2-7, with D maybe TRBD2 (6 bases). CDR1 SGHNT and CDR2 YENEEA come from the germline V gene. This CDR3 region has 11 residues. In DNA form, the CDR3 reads TGTGCTTCGGGAGAGCGCAACGAGCAGTACTTC. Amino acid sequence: CASGERNEQYF.

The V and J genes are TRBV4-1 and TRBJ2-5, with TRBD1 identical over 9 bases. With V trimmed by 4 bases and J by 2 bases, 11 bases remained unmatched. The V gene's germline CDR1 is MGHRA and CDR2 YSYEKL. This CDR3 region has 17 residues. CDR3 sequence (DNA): TGCGCCAGCAGCCCCGGGAAGGGGGACAGGGTACAAGAGACCCAGTACTTC. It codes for CASSPGKGDRVQETQYF.

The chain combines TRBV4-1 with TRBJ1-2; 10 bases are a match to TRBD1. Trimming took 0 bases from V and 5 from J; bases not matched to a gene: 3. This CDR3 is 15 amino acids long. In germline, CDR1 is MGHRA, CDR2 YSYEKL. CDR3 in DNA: TGCGCCAGCAGCCAAGAACGGACAGGGGGTTATGGCTACACCTTC. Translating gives CASSQERTGGYGYTF.

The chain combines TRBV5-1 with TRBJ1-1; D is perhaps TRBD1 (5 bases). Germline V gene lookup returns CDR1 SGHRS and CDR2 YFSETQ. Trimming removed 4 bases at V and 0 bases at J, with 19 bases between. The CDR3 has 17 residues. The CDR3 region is CASSLSRQGLMNTEAFF. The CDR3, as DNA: TGCGCCAGCAGCCTGTCCCGGCAGGGCCTAATGAACACTGAAGCTTTCTTT.

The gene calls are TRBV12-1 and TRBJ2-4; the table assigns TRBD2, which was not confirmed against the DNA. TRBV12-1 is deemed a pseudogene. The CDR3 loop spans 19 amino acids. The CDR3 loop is CASSFWGLAGTLAKNIQYF. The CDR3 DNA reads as TGTGCCAGCAGCTTTTGGGGACTAGCGGGCACCCTAGCCAAAAACATTCAGTACTTC.

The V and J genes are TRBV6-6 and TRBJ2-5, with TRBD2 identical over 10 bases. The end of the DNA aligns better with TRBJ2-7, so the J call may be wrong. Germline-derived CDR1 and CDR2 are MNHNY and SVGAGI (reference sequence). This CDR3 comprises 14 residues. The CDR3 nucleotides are TGTGCCAGCAGAGAACTAGCGGGAAGCTACGAGCAGTACTTC. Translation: CASRELAGSYEQYF.

CDR3: CASTTLLASNQPQHF. As DNA, the CDR3 is TGTGCCAGTACCACCTTACTTGCGAGCAATCAGCCCCAGCATTTT. The chain employs TRBV19 and TRBJ1-5; D is undetermined. The CDR3 runs 15 residues. V dropped 7 bases and J dropped 1 base, with 14 bases sitting between them. From germline, CDR1 is LNHDA and CDR2 SQIVND (reference sequence).

The CDR3 DNA sequence: TGTGCCAGCTCACCAAAAGCCGGGACAGGGTCCTACGAGCAGTACTTC. Its protein is CASSPKAGTGSYEQYF. This chain links TRBV18 with TRBJ2-7, with 9 positions matching TRBD1. The CDR3 is made up of 16 amino acids. V lost 2 bases to trimming and J lost 1 base; unmatched junction nucleotides: 6. The germline V gene encodes CDR1 KGHSH and CDR2 LQKENI.

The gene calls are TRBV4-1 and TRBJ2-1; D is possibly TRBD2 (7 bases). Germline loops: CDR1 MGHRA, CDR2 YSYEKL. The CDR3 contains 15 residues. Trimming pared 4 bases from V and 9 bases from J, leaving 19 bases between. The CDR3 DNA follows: TGCGCCAGCAGCCGAGAGGGGGGGGCGCGTAGTGAGCAGTTCTTC. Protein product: CASSREGGARSEQFF.

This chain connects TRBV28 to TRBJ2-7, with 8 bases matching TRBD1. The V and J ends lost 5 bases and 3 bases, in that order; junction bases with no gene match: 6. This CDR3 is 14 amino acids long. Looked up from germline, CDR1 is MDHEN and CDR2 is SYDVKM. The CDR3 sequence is CASSLPGQVYEQYF. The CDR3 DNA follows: TGTGCCAGCAGTCTGCCGGGACAGGTCTACGAGCAGTACTTC.

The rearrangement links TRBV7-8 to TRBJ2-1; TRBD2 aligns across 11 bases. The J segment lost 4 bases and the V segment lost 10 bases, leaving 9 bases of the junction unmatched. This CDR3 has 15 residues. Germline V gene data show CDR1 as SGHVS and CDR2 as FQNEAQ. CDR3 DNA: TGTGCCACCACCCGGGGACTAGCGGTATACAATGAGCAGTTCTTC. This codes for CATTRGLAVYNEQFF. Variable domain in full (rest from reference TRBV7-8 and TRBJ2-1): GAGVSQSPRYKVAKRGQDVALRCDPISGHVSLFWYQQALGQGPEFLTYFQNEAQLDKSGLPSDRFFAERPEGSVSTLKIQRTQQEDSAVYLCATTRGLAVYNEQFFGPGTRLTVL.

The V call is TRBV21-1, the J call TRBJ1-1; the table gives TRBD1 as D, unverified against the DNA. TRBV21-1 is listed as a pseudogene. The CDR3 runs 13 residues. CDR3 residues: CASLRQTNTEAFF. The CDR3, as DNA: TGTGCCAGCCTTAGACAGACGAACACTGAAGCTTTCTTT.

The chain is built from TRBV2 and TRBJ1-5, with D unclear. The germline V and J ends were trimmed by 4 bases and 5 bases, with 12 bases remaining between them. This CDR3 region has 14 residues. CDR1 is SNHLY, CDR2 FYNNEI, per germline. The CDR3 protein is CASSVAGSYQPQHF. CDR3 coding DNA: TGTGCCAGCAGTGTCGCAGGTTCTTATCAGCCCCAGCATTTT.

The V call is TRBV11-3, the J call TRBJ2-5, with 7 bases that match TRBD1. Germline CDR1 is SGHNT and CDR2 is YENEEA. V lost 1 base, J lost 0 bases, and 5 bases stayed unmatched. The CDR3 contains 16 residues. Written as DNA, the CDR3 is TGTGCCAGCAGCTTAGGACAGGGCAACGACCAAGAGACCCAGTACTTC. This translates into CASSLGQGNDQETQYF.

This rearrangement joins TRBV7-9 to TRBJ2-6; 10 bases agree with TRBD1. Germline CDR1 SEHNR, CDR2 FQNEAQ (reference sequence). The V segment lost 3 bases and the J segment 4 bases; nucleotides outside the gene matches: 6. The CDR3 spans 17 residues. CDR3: CASSLWTGGLGANVLTF. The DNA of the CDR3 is TGTGCCAGCAGCTTGTGGACAGGGGGTTTAGGGGCCAACGTCCTGACTTTC.

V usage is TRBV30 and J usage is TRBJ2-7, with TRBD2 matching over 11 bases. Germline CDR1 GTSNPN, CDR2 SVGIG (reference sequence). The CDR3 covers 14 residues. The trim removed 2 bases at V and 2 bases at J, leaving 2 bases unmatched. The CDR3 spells CAWSFSGGAYEQYF. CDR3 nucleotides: TGTGCCTGGAGTTTTAGCGGGGGGGCCTACGAGCAGTACTTC. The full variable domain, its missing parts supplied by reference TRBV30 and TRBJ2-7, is SQTIHQWPATLVQPVGSPLSLECTVEGTSNPNLYWYRQAAGRGLQLLFYSVGIGQISSEVPQNLSASRPQDRQFILSSKKLLLSDSGFYLCAWSFSGGAYEQYFGPGTRLTVT.

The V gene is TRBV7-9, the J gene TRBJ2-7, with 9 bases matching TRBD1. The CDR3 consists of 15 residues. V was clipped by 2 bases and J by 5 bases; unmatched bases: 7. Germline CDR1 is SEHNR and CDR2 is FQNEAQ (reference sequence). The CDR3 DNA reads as TGTGCCAGCAGCTTATTTACAGGGGGCCTCGACGAGCAGTACTTC. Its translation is CASSLFTGGLDEQYF.

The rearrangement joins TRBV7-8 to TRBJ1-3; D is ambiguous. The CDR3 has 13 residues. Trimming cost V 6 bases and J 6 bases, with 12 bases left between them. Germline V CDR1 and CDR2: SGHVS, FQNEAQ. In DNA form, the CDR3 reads TGTGCCAGCAGGGCCAGGCAGATAAACACCATATATTTT. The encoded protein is CASRARQINTIYF. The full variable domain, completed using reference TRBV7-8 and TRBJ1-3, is GAGVSQSPRYKVAKRGQDVALRCDPISGHVSLFWYQQALGQGPEFLTYFQNEAQLDKSGLPSDRFFAERPEGSVSTLKIQRTQQEDSAVYLCASRARQINTIYFGEGSWLTVV.

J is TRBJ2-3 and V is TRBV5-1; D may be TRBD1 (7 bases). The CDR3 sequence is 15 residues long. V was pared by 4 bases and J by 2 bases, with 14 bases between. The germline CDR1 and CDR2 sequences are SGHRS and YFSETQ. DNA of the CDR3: TGCGCCAGCAGCGGGGGACAGCGGGCCACAGATACGCAGTATTTT. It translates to CASSGGQRATDTQYF.

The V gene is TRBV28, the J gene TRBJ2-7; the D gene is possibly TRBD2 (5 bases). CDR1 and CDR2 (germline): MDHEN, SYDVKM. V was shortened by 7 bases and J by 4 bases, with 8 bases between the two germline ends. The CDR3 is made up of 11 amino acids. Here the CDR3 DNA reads TGTGCCAGCATGAGGGAGTACGAGCAGTACTTC. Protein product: CASMREYEQYF.